Below are 25 T cell receptor beta chains sequenced from a single sample in a study of blood T cell repertoires in COVID-19. Measured with immunoSEQ multiplex PCR; TCRdb has only the in-frame clones, and not every one. The sample lists 350,000 to 450,000 clones; more than 85% were seen once. What was sequenced was peripheral blood. The origin of the receptors is a human donor in a cohort sampled during active COVID-19.

This sequence joins TRBV3-1 (or the pseudogene TRBV3-2) and TRBJ2-5; 11 bases agree with TRBD2. The CDR3 consists of 18 residues. Germline V gene data show CDR1 as LGHDT and CDR2 as YNNKEL (reference sequence). J lost 5 bases, V lost 4 bases, and 15 bases had no gene match. CDR3 sequence (DNA): TGTGCCAGCAGCCTAAGACTTGATCTAGCGGGGGGCGGGGAGACCCAGTACTTC. This codes for CASSLRLDLAGGGETQYF.

The CDR3 spells CASSYLGTRSNEQFF. CDR3 coding DNA: TGTGCCAGCAGTTACTTAGGAACTAGATCTAATGAGCAGTTCTTC. This chain joins TRBV6-5 and TRBJ2-1; D may be TRBD2 (5 bases). Germline assignment: CDR1 MNHEY and CDR2 SVGAGI. Trimming shortened V by 1 base and J by 7 bases, and 14 bases separated the two germline ends. The CDR3 covers 15 residues.

CDR3 region: CASSLAGDSSGNTIYF. The CDR3 DNA follows: TGTGCCAGCAGCTTAGCGGGAGACAGCTCTGGAAACACCATATATTTT. J is TRBJ1-3 and V is TRBV11-2, with D possibly TRBD1 on 5 matching bases. Trimming shortened V by 1 base and J by 0 bases, and 10 bases separated the two germline ends. CDR1 and CDR2 (germline): SGHAT, FQNNGV. CDR3 length: 16 residues.

The rearrangement joins TRBV11-1 to TRBJ1-1; D unclear. The CDR3 covers 16 residues. Germline loops: CDR1 SGHAT, CDR2 FQDESV (reference sequence). Trimming shortened V by 3 bases and J by 0 bases, and 14 bases separated the two germline ends. This chain's CDR3 is CASSFGRTAMNTEAFF. As DNA, the CDR3 is TGTGCCAGCAGCTTCGGTAGGACTGCCATGAACACTGAAGCTTTCTTT.

CDR3 bases: TGTGCCAGCAGCTTTACGGCGCCTGGGCAGCGGGGTTACAATGAGCAGTTCTTC. It yields the protein CASSFTAPGQRGYNEQFF. The V and J genes are TRBV5-4 and TRBJ2-1, with 7 bases lining up with TRBD2. The CDR3 totals 18 residues. V lost 2 bases to trimming and J lost 4 bases; unmatched junction nucleotides: 15. Germline CDR1 SGHNT, CDR2 YYREEE (reference sequence).

The chain uses TRBV7-2 and TRBJ2-5, with a tentative D call TRBD2 (5 bases). Germline CDR1 and CDR2: SGHTA and FQGNSA. This CDR3 spans 12 amino acids. V was trimmed by 3 bases and J by 7 bases, leaving 9 bases between them. The CDR3 nucleotides read TGTGCCAGCAGCTTTACCCGGGGGACCCAGTACTTC. Translated, it gives CASSFTRGTQYF.

The chain employs TRBV5-5 and TRBJ2-5; D possibly corresponds to TRBD1 (5 bases). Germline V CDR1 and CDR2: SGHKS, YYEKEE (reference sequence). The V end lost 3 bases, the J end lost 5 bases, and 17 bases lay between the germline ends. The CDR3 consists of 15 residues. The CDR3 region has the DNA TGTGCCAGCAGCTCTTACGACAGTAAGGGGGAGACCCAGTACTTC. Its translation is CASSSYDSKGETQYF.

V usage is TRBV2 and J usage is TRBJ2-1, with D unclear. The CDR3 totals 14 residues. Germline CDR1 and CDR2: SNHLY and FYNNEI. V was trimmed by 4 bases and J by 6 bases, leaving 13 bases between them. As DNA, the CDR3 is TGTGCCAGCAGTGTAGGCTTGTCTAGCAATGAGCAGTTCTTC. This codes for CASSVGLSSNEQFF.

This clone was counted only a few times. The chain combines TRBV12-3 or TRBV12-4 with TRBJ1-4, with a tentative D call TRBD1 (6 bases). The CDR3 totals 11 residues. Trimming stripped 5 bases from V and 13 bases from J, with 11 bases between. The CDR3 nucleotides read TGTGCCAGCAGTCATACGGACAGACTGTTTTTT. This gives the protein CASSHTDRLFF.

This clone was seen just once. V usage is TRBV4-2 and J usage is TRBJ2-2; 9 nucleotides match TRBD1. Germline values: CDR1 LGHNA, CDR2 YNFKEQ. The ends lost 1 base at V and 7 bases at J; junction bases unmatched: 4. The CDR3 sequence is 15 residues long. The CDR3 loop reads CASSQGDRAGGELFF. The CDR3 coding sequence is TGTGCCAGCAGCCAAGGGGACAGGGCCGGCGGGGAGCTGTTTTTT.

The rearrangement links TRBV28 to TRBJ2-3; D not resolved. This CDR3 has 12 residues. Deletions cut 4 bases from V and 6 bases from J, with 8 bases between. Germline CDR1 MDHEN, CDR2 SYDVKM. CDR3 amino acids: CASSSSLDTQYF. The CDR3 coding sequence is TGTGCCAGCAGTTCCTCCCTGGATACGCAGTATTTT.

V usage is TRBV12-3 or TRBV12-4 and J usage is TRBJ2-5; D might be TRBD1 (6 bases). This CDR3 spans 12 amino acids. V lost 5 bases to trimming and J lost 4 bases, with 8 bases between them. This CDR3 reads CASSLQGETQYF. CDR3 sequence (DNA): TGTGCCAGCAGTCTACAGGGAGAGACCCAGTACTTC.

This clone was seen a single time. J is TRBJ2-1 and V is TRBV7-9; 8 positions agree with TRBD2. CDR1 SEHNR and CDR2 FQNEAQ come from the germline V gene (reference sequence). CDR3 size: 16 residues. With V trimmed by 5 bases and J by 7 bases, 13 bases remained unmatched. DNA of the CDR3: TGTGCCAGCAGCCCACGACGGGGGGGCAGTTATAATGAGCAGTTCTTC. Translation gives CASSPRRGGSYNEQFF. The full variable domain, with the rest looked up from reference TRBV7-9 and TRBJ2-1, is DTGVSQNPRHKITKRGQNVTFRCDPISEHNRLYWYRQTLGQGPEFLTYFQNEAQLEKSRLLSDRFSAERPKGSFSTLEIQRTEQGDSAMYLCASSPRRGGSYNEQFFGPGTRLTVL.

This chain joins TRBV30 and TRBJ1-2; TRBD1 might be the D (6 bases). Germline values: CDR1 GTSNPN, CDR2 SVGIG (reference sequence). This CDR3 comprises 12 residues. V gave up 0 bases and J gave up 12 bases, with 14 bases separating them. Written as DNA, the CDR3 is TGTGCCTGGAGTGTGGAACAGGGATCTAACACCTTC. It codes for CAWSVEQGSNTF.

The chain joins TRBV7-2 to TRBJ2-1; TRBD2 agrees at 14 bases. Germline V CDR1 and CDR2: SGHTA, FQGNSA. This CDR3 spans 16 amino acids. After removal of 5 bases from V and 10 bases from J, the junction contained 10 bases not matched to a gene. CDR3 region: CASSGRGTSGGGEQFF. The CDR3 DNA sequence: TGTGCCAGCAGCGGGCGAGGGACTAGCGGGGGTGGGGAGCAGTTCTTC.

The V and J genes are TRBV5-6 and TRBJ1-2; 9 bases align to TRBD1. After removal of 4 bases from V and 8 bases from J, the junction contained 6 bases not matched to a gene. The CDR3 contains 13 residues. Per germline, CDR1 SGHDT and CDR2 YYEEEE. CDR3 sequence: CASSAGQGLGYTF. CDR3 DNA sequence: TGTGCCAGCAGCGCGGGACAGGGTTTAGGCTACACCTTC.

The chain is built from TRBV6-5 and TRBJ2-1, with D possibly TRBD1 on 8 matching bases. Germline V gene sequence: CDR1 MNHEY, CDR2 SVGAGI. The CDR3 covers 14 residues. V was shortened by 7 bases and J by 14 bases, with 24 bases between the two germline ends. CDR3: CASIGLDREGEKFF. As DNA, the CDR3 is TGTGCCAGCATAGGGTTGGACAGGGAGGGGGAAAAGTTCTTC.

This rearrangement joins TRBV6-1 to TRBJ1-1; 10 bases line up with TRBD1. Losses at the gene ends were 4 bases for V and 7 bases for J; bases not matched to a gene: 12. The CDR3 sequence is 16 residues long. CDR1 and CDR2 from the germline V gene are MNHNS and SASEGT. CDR3 residues: CASSAPTGGLRVEAFF. The CDR3 nucleotides are TGTGCCAGCAGTGCCCCGACAGGGGGCCTTCGGGTTGAAGCTTTCTTT.

The J gene is TRBJ1-3, the V gene TRBV5-5; tentative D call: TRBD1 (5 bases). Trimming took 0 bases from V and 0 from J, leaving 7 bases between them. Germline lookup yields CDR1 SGHKS and CDR2 YYEKEE (reference sequence). The CDR3 spans 15 residues. The CDR3 here is CASSLADSSGNTIYF. CDR3 nucleotide sequence: TGTGCCAGCAGCTTGGCCGACAGCTCTGGAAACACCATATATTTT.

The gene calls are TRBV2 and TRBJ2-7; 8 bases agree with TRBD2. The CDR3 has 16 residues. Unmatched junction bases numbered 10, after V lost 6 bases and J lost 0 bases. The germline CDR1 and CDR2 sequences are SNHLY and FYNNEI. The CDR3: CASSGGGLRASYEQYF. CDR3 DNA: TGTGCCAGCAGCGGGGGGGGCCTCAGGGCCTCCTACGAGCAGTACTTC.

This chain links TRBV7-9 with TRBJ2-2; 7 bases line up with TRBD2. Germline V gives CDR1 SEHNR, CDR2 FQNEAQ (reference sequence). This CDR3 is 16 amino acids long. V was clipped by 2 bases and J by 3 bases; unmatched bases: 6. CDR3 residues: CASSLSGVTYTGELFF. The CDR3 region has the DNA TGTGCCAGCAGCTTAAGCGGGGTGACTTACACCGGGGAGCTGTTTTTT. Using reference TRBV7-9 and TRBJ2-2 for the parts outside the CDR3, the full variable domain is DTGVSQNPRHKITKRGQNVTFRCDPISEHNRLYWYRQTLGQGPEFLTYFQNEAQLEKSRLLSDRFSAERPKGSFSTLEIQRTEQGDSAMYLCASSLSGVTYTGELFFGEGSRLTVL.

This chain joins TRBV9 and TRBJ1-1; D is unclear. This CDR3 is 11 amino acids long. Per germline, CDR1 SGDLS and CDR2 YYNGEE. Trimming removed 1 base from V and 5 bases from J, with 3 bases in between. The DNA for the CDR3 is TGTGCCAGCAGCGTACGGACTGAAGCTTTCTTT. Protein: CASSVRTEAFF.

V usage is TRBV4-2 and J usage is TRBJ1-1; 10 nucleotides match TRBD1. Per the germline V gene, CDR1 is LGHNA and CDR2 is YNFKEQ. This CDR3 spans 18 amino acids. After removal of 0 bases from V and 3 bases from J, the junction contained 10 bases not matched to a gene. CDR3 residues: CASSQDLWTGGADTEAFF. For the CDR3, the DNA is TGTGCCAGCAGCCAAGATCTGTGGACAGGGGGGGCGGACACTGAAGCTTTCTTT.

The V gene is TRBV6-1, the J gene TRBJ1-4, with D perhaps matching TRBD1 (6 bases). The V gene's germline CDR1 is MNHNS and CDR2 SASEGT. This CDR3 comprises 18 residues. The V end lost 4 bases, the J end lost 3 bases, and 21 bases lay between the germline ends. The CDR3 DNA reads as TGTGCCAGCAGTGCCCAACAGTGGGGCGGGGGCTCTAATGAAAAACTGTTTTTT. It codes for CASSAQQWGGGSNEKLFF.

The chain recombines TRBV11-2 with TRBJ2-7; TRBD2 aligns across 7 bases. This CDR3 is built from 18 residues. The V and J ends lost 2 bases and 5 bases, in that order; junction bases with no gene match: 18. Germline CDR1 SGHAT, CDR2 FQNNGV. CDR3 coding DNA: TGTGCCAGCAGCTTAACGGGCCGATGGGGGGGAACTAGGAACGAGCAGTACTTC. This codes for CASSLTGRWGGTRNEQYF.